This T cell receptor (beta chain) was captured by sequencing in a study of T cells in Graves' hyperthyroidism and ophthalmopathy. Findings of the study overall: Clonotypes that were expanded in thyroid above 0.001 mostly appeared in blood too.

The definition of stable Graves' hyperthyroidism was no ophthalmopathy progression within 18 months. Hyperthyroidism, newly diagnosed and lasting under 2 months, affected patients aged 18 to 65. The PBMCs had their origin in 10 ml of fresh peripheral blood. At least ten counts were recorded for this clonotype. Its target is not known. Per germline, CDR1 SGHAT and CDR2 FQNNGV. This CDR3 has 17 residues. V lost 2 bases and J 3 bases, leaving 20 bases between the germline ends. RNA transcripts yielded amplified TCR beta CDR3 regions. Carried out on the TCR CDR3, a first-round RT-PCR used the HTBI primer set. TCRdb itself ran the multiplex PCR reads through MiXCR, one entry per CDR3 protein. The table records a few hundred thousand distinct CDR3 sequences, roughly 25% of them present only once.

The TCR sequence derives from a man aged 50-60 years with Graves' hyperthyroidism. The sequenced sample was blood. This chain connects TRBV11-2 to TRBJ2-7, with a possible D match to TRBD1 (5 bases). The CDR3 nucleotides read TGTGCCAGCAGCTTAAGGCCGAAGGGGCAGGGATTCTACGAGCAGTACTTC. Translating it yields CASSLRPKGQGFYEQYF.